These 15 T cell receptor beta chains came from one sample sequenced in a study of neoadjuvant anti-PD-1 for oral cavity cancer. The sample's time point: after neoadjuvant nivolumab, at surgical resection. Measured with immunoSEQ multiplex PCR; TCRdb has only the in-frame clones, and not every one. The sample has fewer than 90,000 clones, roughly 81% seen once. The starting material was PBMCs, obtained after nivolumab (anti-PD-1) treatment. The receptor set was obtained from a person aged 40 to 85 with oral cavity squamous cell carcinoma.

This clone has a handful of counts. In DNA form, the CDR3 reads TGTGCCAGCAGTGATGCTCGCCCCGGGGAGCAGTACTTC. Its protein product is CASSDARPGEQYF. The chain recombines TRBV2 with TRBJ2-7, with no clear D. The CDR3 contains 13 residues. From germline, CDR1 is SNHLY and CDR2 FYNNEI. The V gene lost 3 bases and the J gene lost 7 bases, with 13 bases spanning the gap.

J is TRBJ2-7 and V is TRBV15; D may be TRBD1 (5 bases). The germline V gene has CDR1 LNHNV and CDR2 YYDKDF (reference sequence). The CDR3 is 14 residues long. V lost 3 bases to trimming and J lost 3 bases, with 12 bases between them. The CDR3 DNA follows: TGTGCCACCAGCAGTGGCAGGGTTGTCTACGAGCAGTACTTC. This encodes CATSSGRVVYEQYF.

The CDR3 here is CASRPGLAWTDTQYF. DNA of the CDR3: TGTGCCAGCCGTCCGGGACTAGCCTGGACAGATACGCAGTATTTT. This chain joins TRBV7-2 and TRBJ2-3, with 9 bases identical to TRBD2. Germline loops: CDR1 SGHTA, CDR2 FQGNSA. V trimming: 8 bases; J trimming: 3 bases; junction bases outside the gene matches: 9. The CDR3 sequence is 15 residues long. Using reference TRBV7-2 and TRBJ2-3 for the parts outside the CDR3, the full variable domain is GAGVSQSPSNKVTEKGKDVELRCDPISGHTALYWYRQSLGQGLEFLIYFQGNSAPDKSGLPSDRFSAERTGGSVSTLTIQRTQQEDSAVYLCASRPGLAWTDTQYFGPGTRLTVL.

The chain carries TRBV6-5 and TRBJ1-1; D may be TRBD1 (6 bases). The V gene lost 0 bases and the J gene lost 6 bases, with 14 bases spanning the gap. The CDR3 consists of 15 residues. Germline lookup yields CDR1 MNHEY and CDR2 SVGAGI. As DNA, the CDR3 is TGTGCCAGCAGTTACTCGCACAGGGTAGGATCTGAAGCTTTCTTT. It yields the protein CASSYSHRVGSEAFF.

The chain recombines TRBV23-1 with TRBJ1-2, with 11 bases aligning to TRBD1. TRBV23-1 is assigned to the ORF class and has an uncertain function. V was pared by 6 bases and J by 5 bases, with 5 bases of the junction left unmatched. The CDR3 runs to 14 residues. The CDR3 protein is CASSLGQGAYGYTF. The CDR3 coding sequence is TGCGCCAGCAGCCTCGGACAGGGGGCATATGGCTACACCTTC.

This rearrangement joins TRBV2 to TRBJ2-1; TRBD2 aligns across 12 bases. CDR1 and CDR2 (germline): SNHLY, FYNNEI. Trimming took 1 base from V and 8 from J; bases not matched to a gene: 3. The CDR3 runs 15 residues. This CDR3 is CASSEGLAGGDEQFF. Written as DNA, the CDR3 is TGTGCCAGCAGTGAAGGGCTAGCGGGAGGGGATGAGCAGTTCTTC.

The rearrangement uses TRBV10-1 and TRBJ2-2, with no clear D. The germline gives CDR1 WNHNN, CDR2 SYGVQD (reference sequence). The CDR3 has 16 amino acids. Between the trimmed V and J ends, which lost 3 bases and 0 bases, there was a span of 11 bases. CDR3 amino acids: CASSEGAGANTGELFF. CDR3 nucleotides: TGCGCCAGCAGTGAAGGAGCAGGAGCGAACACCGGGGAGCTGTTTTTT.

The chain couples TRBV2 to TRBJ1-2; D may be TRBD1 (6 bases). The CDR3 runs 14 residues. V was clipped by 2 bases and J by 8 bases, with 15 bases between them. CDR1 SNHLY and CDR2 FYNNEI come from the germline V gene. CDR3 sequence reads: CASSEQDRQYGYTF. CDR3 nucleotide sequence: TGTGCCAGCAGTGAACAAGACAGGCAGTACGGCTACACCTTC.

The gene calls are TRBV6-1 and TRBJ1-2; D perhaps matches TRBD1 (5 bases). Germline loops: CDR1 MNHNS, CDR2 SASEGT. The CDR3 loop spans 14 amino acids. The V end was cut by 3 bases, the J end by 7 bases, with 15 bases between. The CDR3 sequence is CASSDGTSSPGYTF. CDR3 coding DNA: TGTGCCAGCAGTGATGGGACGTCCTCTCCTGGCTACACCTTC.

The chain links TRBV9 to TRBJ2-7; D may be TRBD1 or TRBD2 (5 bases each). Per the germline V gene, CDR1 is SGDLS and CDR2 is YYNGEE. The V end lost 6 bases, the J end lost 6 bases, and 16 bases lay between the germline ends. The CDR3 totals 13 residues. Here the CDR3 DNA reads TGTGCCAGCAATCTGGACGGGACCGGCGAGCAGTACTTC. Its translation is CASNLDGTGEQYF.

The chain employs TRBV10-3 and TRBJ2-2, with TRBD1 matching 7 bases. CDR3 length equals 16 residues. The V gene's germline CDR1 is ENHRY and CDR2 SYGVKD. Trimming took 3 bases from V and 1 from J; bases not matched to a gene: 5. CDR3 sequence: CAISEPRDRNTGELFF. The CDR3 coding sequence is TGTGCCATCAGTGAACCCCGGGACAGGAACACCGGGGAGCTGTTTTTT.

CDR3 DNA sequence: TGTGCCAGCAGCGTAGAAGCGCCGCCTTACAATGAGCAGTTCTTC. It specifies CASSVEAPPYNEQFF. The V call is TRBV9, the J call TRBJ2-1; D is unresolved. The CDR3 has 15 residues. Germline-derived CDR1 and CDR2 are SGDLS and YYNGEE. Trimming left V 0 bases short and J 4 bases short, with 11 bases between.

The CDR3 sequence is CASSHEDSKNIQYF. In nucleotides, the CDR3 is TGTGCCAGCAGCCACGAGGACAGCAAAAACATTCAGTACTTC. This chain links TRBV14 with TRBJ2-4; a possible D gene is TRBD1 (6 bases). The CDR3 has 14 amino acids. Trimming took off 3 bases at V and 3 bases at J, with 9 bases between the two ends. In germline, CDR1 is SGHDN, CDR2 FVKESK.

V and J are TRBV19 and TRBJ1-5; 8 nucleotides agree with TRBD1. Germline-derived CDR1 and CDR2 are LNHDA and SQIVND (reference sequence). The CDR3 runs to 17 residues. Unmatched junction bases numbered 16, after V lost 5 bases and J lost 7 bases. CDR3 in amino acids: CASSSFPRTGRDQPQHF. The CDR3 DNA reads as TGTGCCAGTAGTTCATTCCCTCGGACAGGGAGGGACCAGCCCCAGCATTTT.

The CDR3 DNA sequence: TGTGCCAGTAGAAACCCCAGACAGGGTGTATGGACTGAAGCTTTCTTT. This gives the protein CASRNPRQGVWTEAFF. The rearrangement links TRBV19 to TRBJ1-1; 7 nucleotides agree with TRBD1. The CDR3 contains 16 residues. With V trimmed by 6 bases and J by 5 bases, 15 bases remained unmatched. Germline CDR1 and CDR2: LNHDA and SQIVND (reference sequence).